This T cell receptor beta chain was found in a study of human thymus T cells. A 0.5-1 mL peripheral blood aliquot was taken intraoperatively from four of eight donors. Using immunoSEQ multiplex PCR, the repertoire was profiled, and TCRdb retains in-frame clones only, with some absent. In the table there are 40,000 to 55,000 clones, about 93% of which are singletons. Between the trimmed V and J ends, which lost 4 bases and 5 bases, there was a span of 11 bases. CDR1 and CDR2 (germline): LGHNA, YSLEER. CDR3 length equals 13 residues. Sample: blood. This chain joins TRBV4-3 and TRBJ2-5; perhaps TRBD1 as D (6 bases). The receptor's source is a boy younger than two with a congenital heart defect but otherwise immunologically healthy. CDR3 amino acids: CASSRQAKETQYF. The CDR3 nucleotides are TGCGCCAGCAGCCGACAGGCAAAGGAGACCCAGTACTTC.